In this sample, the clone carrying this T cell receptor beta chain turned up many times. The antigen remains undetermined. The data derive from a study of T cell repertoires in cytomegalovirus infection. Points from the study as a whole: The study found HLA-C-restricted CMV-specific TCR beta clonotypes dominating the ex vivo response.

CDR3 size: 16 residues. V was trimmed by 5 bases and J by 9 bases, leaving 20 bases between them. TCRdb recomputed calls from the reads with MiXCR, one row per CDR3 protein. This sample has hundreds of thousands of distinct CDR3 sequences; roughly a tenth occur once, and the top ten carry around 2.6%. This chain connects TRBV12-3 or TRBV12-4 to TRBJ1-6, with D maybe TRBD1 (6 bases). Sample: PBMCs. The TCR sequence derives from a human donor in good health (CMV status not recorded). Some clones in this sample may be carry-over from other donors' samples. CDR3 in DNA: TGTGCCAGCAGTCACACAGGTCAGGGGAACGGTTCACCCCTCCACTTT. Translation gives CASSHTGQGNGSPLHF.